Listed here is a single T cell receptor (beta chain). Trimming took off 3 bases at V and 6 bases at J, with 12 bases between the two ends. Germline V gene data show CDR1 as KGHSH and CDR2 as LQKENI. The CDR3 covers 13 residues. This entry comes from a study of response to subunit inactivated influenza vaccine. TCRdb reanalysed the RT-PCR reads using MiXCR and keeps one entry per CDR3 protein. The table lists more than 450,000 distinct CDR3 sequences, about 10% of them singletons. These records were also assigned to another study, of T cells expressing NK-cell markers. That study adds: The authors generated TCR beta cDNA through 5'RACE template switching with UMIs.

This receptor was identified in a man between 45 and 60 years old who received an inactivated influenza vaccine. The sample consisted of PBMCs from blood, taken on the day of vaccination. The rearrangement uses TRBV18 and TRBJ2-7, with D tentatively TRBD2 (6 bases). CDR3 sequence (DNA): TGTGCCAGCTCACCGACGGGGGAGTCCGAGCAGTACTTC. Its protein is CASSPTGESEQYF.